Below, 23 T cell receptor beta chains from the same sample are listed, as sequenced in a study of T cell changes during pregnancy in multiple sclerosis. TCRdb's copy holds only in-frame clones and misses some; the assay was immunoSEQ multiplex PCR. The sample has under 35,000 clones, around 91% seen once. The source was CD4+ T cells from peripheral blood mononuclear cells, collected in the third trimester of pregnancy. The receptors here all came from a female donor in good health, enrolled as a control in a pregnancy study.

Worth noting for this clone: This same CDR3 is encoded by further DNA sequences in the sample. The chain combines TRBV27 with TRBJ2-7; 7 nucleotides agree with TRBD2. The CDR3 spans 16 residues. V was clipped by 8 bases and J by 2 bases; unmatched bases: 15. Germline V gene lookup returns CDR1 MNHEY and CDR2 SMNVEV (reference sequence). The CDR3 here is CASGRSASGIPYEQYF. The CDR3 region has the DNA TGTGCCAGCGGTAGGAGCGCCAGCGGGATACCCTACGAGCAGTACTTC.

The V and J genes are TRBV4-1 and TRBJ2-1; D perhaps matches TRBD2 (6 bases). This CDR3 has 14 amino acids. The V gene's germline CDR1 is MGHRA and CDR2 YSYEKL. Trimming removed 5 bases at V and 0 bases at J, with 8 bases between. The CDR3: CASSAGSSYNEQFF. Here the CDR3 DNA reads TGCGCCAGCAGCGCGGGGAGCTCCTACAATGAGCAGTTCTTC.

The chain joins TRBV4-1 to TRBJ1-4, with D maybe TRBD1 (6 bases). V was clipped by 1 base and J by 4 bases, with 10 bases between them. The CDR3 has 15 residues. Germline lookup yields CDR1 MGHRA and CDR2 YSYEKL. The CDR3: CASSQVNRVNEKLFF. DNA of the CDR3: TGCGCCAGCAGCCAAGTTAACAGGGTTAATGAAAAACTGTTTTTT.

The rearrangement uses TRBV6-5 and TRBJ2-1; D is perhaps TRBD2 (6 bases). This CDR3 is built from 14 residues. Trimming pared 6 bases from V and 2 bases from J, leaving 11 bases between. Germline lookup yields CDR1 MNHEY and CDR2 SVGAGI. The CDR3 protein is CASSAGLTYNEQFF. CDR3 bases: TGTGCCAGCAGCGCGGGACTTACCTACAATGAGCAGTTCTTC.

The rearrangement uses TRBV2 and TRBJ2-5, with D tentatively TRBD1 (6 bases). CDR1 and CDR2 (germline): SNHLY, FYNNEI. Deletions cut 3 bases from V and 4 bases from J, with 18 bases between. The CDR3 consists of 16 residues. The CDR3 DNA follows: TGTGCCAGCAGTGAGCACACAGGGTCACAGGGAGAGACCCAGTACTTC. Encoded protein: CASSEHTGSQGETQYF.

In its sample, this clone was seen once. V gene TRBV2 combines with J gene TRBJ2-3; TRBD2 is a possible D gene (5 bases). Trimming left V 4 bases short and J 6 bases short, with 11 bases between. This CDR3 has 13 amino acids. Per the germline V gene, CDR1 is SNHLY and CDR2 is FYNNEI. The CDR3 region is CASSAMGADTQYF. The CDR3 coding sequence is TGTGCCAGCAGTGCTATGGGAGCTGATACGCAGTATTTT.

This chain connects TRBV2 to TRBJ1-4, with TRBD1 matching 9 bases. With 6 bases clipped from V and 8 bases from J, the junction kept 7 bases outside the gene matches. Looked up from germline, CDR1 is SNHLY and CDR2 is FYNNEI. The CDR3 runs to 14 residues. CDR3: CASRTGQGSEKLFF. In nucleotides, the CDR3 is TGTGCCAGCAGGACCGGACAGGGGAGCGAAAAACTGTTTTTT.

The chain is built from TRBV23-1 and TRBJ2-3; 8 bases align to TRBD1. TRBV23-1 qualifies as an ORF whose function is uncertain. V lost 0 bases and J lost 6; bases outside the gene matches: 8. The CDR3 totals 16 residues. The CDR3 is CASSQSRTGRRDTQYF. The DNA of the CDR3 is TGCGCCAGCAGTCAATCTAGGACAGGGCGTAGGGATACGCAGTATTTT.

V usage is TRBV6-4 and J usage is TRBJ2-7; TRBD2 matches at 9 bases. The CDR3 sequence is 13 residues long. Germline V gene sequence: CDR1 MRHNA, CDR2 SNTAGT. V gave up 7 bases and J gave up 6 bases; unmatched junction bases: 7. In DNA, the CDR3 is TGTGCCAGCATCGGGACTAGCACAGGCGAGCAGTACTTC. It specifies CASIGTSTGEQYF.

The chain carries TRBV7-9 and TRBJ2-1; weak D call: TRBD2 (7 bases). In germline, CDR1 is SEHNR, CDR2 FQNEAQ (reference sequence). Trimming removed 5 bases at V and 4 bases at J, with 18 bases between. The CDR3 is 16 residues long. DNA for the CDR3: TGTGCCAGCAGCCGTCAGCGCCGGGGGGCTTACAATGAGCAGTTCTTC. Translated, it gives CASSRQRRGAYNEQFF.

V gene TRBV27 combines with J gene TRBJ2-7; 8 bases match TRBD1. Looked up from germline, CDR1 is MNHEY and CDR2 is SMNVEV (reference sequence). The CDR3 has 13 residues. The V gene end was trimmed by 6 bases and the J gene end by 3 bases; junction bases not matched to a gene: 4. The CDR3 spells CASREQGGYEQYF. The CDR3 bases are TGTGCCAGCAGGGAACAGGGGGGCTACGAGCAGTACTTC.

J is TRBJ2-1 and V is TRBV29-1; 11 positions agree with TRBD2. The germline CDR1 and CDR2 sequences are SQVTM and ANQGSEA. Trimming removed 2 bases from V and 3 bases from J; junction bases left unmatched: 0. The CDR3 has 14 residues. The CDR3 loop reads CSVELAGGYNEQFF. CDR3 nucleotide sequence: TGCAGCGTTGAACTAGCGGGGGGCTACAATGAGCAGTTCTTC.

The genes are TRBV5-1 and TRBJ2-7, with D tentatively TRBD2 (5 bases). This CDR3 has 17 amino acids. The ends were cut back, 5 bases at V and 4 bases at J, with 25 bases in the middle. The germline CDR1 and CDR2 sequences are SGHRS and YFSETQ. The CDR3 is CASSSATRGSKSYEQYF. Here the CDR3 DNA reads TGCGCCAGCAGTTCCGCGACTCGAGGGAGTAAGTCATACGAGCAGTACTTC.

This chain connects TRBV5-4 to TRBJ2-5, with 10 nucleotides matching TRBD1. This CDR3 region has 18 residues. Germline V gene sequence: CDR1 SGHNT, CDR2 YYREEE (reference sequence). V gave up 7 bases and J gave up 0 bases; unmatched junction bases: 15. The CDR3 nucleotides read TGTGCCAGCCAACCCGCCCGGGACAGGGGCTTGTACCAAGAGACCCAGTACTTC. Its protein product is CASQPARDRGLYQETQYF.

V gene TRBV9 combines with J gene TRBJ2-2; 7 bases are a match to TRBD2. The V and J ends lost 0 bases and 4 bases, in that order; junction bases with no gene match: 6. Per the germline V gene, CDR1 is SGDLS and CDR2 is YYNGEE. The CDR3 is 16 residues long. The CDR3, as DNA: TGTGCCAGCAGCGTAGGGGCGGGAGTAGTCACCGGGGAGCTGTTTTTT. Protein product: CASSVGAGVVTGELFF.

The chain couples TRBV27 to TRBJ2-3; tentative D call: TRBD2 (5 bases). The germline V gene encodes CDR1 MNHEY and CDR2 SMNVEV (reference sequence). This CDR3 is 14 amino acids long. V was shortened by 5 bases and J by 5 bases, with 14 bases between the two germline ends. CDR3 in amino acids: CASSTPGYEDTQYF. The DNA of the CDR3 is TGTGCCAGCAGTACTCCGGGGTACGAAGATACGCAGTATTTT.

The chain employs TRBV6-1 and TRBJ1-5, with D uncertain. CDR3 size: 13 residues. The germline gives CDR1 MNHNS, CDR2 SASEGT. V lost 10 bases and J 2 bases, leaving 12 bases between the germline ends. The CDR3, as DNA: TGTGCCATTACGGAGACGGGCAATCAGCCCCAGCATTTT. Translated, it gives CAITETGNQPQHF.

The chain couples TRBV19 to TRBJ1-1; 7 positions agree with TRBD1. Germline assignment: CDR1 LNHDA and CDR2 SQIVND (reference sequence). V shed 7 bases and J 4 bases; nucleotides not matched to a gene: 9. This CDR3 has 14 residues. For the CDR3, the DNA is TGTGCCAGTAACGGCGGGACAGTGGGCACTGAAGCTTTCTTT. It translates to CASNGGTVGTEAFF.

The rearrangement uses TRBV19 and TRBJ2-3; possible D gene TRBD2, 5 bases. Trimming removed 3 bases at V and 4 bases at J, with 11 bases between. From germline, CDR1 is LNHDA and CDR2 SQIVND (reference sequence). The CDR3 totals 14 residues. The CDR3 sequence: CASSIVLGADTQYF. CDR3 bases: TGTGCCAGTAGTATCGTACTAGGAGCAGATACGCAGTATTTT. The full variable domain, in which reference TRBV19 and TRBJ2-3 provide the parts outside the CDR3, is DGGITQSPKYLFRKEGQNVTLSCEQNLNHDAMYWYRQDPGQGLRLIYYSQIVNDFQKGDIAEGYSVSREKKESFPLTVTSAQKNPTAFYLCASSIVLGADTQYFGPGTRLTVL.

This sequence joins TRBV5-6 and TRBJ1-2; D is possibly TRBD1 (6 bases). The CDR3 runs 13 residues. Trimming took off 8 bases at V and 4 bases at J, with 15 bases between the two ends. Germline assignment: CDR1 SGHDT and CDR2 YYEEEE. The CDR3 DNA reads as TGTGCCAGTTCGTCGGACAGATTCTATGGCTACACCTTC. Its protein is CASSSDRFYGYTF.

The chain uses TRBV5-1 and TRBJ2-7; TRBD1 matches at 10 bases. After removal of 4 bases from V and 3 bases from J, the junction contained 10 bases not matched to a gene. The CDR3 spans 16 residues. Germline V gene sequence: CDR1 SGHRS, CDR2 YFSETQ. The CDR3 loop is CASSRGLDRGLYEQYF. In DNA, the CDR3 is TGCGCCAGCAGCCGGGGACTCGACAGGGGGCTCTACGAGCAGTACTTC.

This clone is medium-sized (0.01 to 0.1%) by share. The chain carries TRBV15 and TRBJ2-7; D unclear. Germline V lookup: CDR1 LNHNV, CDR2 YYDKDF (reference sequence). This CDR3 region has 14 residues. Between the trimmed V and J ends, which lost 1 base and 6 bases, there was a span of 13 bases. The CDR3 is CATSRGITLSEQYF. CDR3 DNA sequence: TGTGCCACCAGCAGAGGTATCACCTTGAGCGAGCAGTACTTC.

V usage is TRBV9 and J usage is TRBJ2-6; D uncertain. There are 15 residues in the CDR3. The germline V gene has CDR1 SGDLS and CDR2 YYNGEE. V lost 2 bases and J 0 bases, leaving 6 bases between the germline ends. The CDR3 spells CASSVRSSGANVLTF. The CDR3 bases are TGTGCCAGCAGCGTGCGGAGCTCTGGGGCCAACGTCCTGACTTTC.